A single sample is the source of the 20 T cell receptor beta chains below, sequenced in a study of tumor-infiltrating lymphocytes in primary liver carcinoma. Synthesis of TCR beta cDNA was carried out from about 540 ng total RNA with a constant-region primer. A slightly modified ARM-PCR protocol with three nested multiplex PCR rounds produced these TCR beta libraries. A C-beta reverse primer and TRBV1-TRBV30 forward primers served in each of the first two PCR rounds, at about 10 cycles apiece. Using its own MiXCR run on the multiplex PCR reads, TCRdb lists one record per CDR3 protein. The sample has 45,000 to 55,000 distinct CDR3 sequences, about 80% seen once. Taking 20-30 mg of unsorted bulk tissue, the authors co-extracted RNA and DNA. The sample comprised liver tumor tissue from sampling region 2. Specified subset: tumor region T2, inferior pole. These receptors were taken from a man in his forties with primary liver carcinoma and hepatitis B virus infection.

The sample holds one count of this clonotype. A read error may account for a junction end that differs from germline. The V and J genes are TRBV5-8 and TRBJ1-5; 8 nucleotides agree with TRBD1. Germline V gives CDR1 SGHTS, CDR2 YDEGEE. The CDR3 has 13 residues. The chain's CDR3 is CASSSDRGQPQRF. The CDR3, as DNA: TGTGCCAGCAGCTCTGACAGGGGTCAGCCCCAGCGTTTC.

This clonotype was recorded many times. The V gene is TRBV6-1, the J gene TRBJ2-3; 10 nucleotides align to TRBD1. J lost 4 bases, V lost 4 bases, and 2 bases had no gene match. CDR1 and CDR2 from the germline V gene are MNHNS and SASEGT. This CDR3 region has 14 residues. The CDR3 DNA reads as TGTGCCAGCAGTGTGACAGGGGGCCCAGATACGCAGTATTTT. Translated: CASSVTGGPDTQYF.

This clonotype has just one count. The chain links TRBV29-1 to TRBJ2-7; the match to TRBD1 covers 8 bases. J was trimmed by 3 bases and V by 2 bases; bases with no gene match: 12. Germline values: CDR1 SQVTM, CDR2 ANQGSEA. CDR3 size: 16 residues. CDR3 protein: CSVEIHQTGVFYEQYF. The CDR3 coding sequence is TGCAGCGTTGAAATACATCAGACAGGGGTGTTCTACGAGCAGTACTTC.

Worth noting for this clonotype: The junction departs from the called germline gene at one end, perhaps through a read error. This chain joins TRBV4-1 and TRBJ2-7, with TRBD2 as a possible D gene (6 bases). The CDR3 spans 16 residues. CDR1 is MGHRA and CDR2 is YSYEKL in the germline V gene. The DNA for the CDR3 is TGCGCCAGCAGCAAAGATTTTAGCGGAAACTCCTACAAGCAGTACTTC. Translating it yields CASSKDFSGNSYKQYF.

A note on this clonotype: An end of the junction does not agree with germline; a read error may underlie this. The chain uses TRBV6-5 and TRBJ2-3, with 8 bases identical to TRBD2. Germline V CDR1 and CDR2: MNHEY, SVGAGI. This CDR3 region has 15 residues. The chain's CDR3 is CASRYSGGTGDTQYF. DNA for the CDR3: TGTGCCAGCAGGTACTCGGGAGGGACTGGAGATACGCAGTATTTT.

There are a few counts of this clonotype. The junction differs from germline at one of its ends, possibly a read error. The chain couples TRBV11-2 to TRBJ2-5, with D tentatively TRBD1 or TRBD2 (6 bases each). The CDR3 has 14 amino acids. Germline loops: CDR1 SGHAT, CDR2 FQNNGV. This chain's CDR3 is CASNFGGSQETQHF. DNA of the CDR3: TGTGCCAGCAACTTCGGGGGCAGCCAAGAGACCCAGCACTTC.

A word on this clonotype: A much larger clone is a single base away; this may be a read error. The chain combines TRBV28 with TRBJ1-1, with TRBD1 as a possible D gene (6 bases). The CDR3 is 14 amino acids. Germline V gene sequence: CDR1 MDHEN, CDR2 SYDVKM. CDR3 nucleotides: TGTGCCAGCCTTCCCGTGGGGTGGGACACTGAAGATTTCTTT. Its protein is CASLPVGWDTEDFF. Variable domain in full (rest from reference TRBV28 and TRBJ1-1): DVKVTQSSRYLVKRTGEKVFLECVQDMDHENMFWYRQDPGLGLRLIYFSYDVKMKEKGDIPEGYSVSREKKERFSLILESASTNQTSMYLCASLPVGWDTEDFFGQGTRLTVV.

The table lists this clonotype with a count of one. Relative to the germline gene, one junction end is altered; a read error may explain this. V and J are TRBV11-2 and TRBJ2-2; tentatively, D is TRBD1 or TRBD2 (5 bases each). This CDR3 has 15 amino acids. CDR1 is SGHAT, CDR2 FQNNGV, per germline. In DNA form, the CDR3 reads TGTGCCAGCAGTTTAGGACAAGTTGACACCGGGACGCTGTTTTTT. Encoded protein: CASSLGQVDTGTLFF.

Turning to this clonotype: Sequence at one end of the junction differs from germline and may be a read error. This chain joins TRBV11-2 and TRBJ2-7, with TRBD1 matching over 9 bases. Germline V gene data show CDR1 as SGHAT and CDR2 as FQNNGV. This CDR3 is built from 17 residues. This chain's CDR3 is CPRSIDPPGQGSYDQYF. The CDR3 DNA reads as TGTCCCCGCAGCATCGACCCGCCGGGACAGGGAAGCTACGATCAGTACTTC.

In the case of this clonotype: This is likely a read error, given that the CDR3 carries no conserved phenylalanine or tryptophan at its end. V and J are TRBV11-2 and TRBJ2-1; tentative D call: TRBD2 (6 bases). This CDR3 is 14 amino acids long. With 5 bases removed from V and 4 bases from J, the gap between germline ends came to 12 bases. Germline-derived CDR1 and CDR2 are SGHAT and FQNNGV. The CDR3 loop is CASSPGESYNEQFI. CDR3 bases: TGTGCCAGCAGCCCGGGAGAGTCGTACAATGAGCAGTTCATC.

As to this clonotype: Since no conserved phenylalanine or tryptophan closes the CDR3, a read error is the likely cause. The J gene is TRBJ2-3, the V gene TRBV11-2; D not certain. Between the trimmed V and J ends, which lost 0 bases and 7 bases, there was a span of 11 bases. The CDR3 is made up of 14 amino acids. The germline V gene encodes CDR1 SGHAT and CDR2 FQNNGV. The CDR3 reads CASSLERDTNTQYL. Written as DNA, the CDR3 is TGTGCCAGCAGCTTAGAAAGAGATACAAATACGCAGTATCTT.

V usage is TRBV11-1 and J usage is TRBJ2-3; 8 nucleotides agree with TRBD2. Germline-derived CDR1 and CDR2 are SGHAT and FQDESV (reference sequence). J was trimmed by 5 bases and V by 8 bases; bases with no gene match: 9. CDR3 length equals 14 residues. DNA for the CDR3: TGTGCCAGCGCGGGGGGAACTGGCAAAGATACGCAGTATTTT. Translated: CASAGGTGKDTQYF.

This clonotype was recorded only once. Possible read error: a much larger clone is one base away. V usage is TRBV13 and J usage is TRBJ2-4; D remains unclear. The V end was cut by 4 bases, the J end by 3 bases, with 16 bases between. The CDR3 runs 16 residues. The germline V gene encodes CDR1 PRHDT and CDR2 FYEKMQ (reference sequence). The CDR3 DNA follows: TGTGCCAGCAGCTCAGTCCTGGGGATAGGCAAAAACATTCAGTACTTC. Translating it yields CASSSVLGIGKNIQYF.

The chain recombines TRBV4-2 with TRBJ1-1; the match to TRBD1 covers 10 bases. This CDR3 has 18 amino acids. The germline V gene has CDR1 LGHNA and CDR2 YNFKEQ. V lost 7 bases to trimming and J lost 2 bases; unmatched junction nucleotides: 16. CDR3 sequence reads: CASNIQRDRGIFNTEAFF. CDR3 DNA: TGTGCCAGCAACATTCAGCGGGACAGGGGAATTTTCAACACTGAAGCTTTCTTT.

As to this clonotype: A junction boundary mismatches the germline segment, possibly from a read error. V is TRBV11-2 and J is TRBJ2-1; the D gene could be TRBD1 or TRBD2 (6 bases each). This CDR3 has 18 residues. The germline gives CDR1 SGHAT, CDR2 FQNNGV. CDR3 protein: CDSSLGWGAGHLSNEQFF. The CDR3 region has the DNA TGTGACAGCAGCTTAGGGTGGGGGGCGGGACACCTTAGTAATGAGCAGTTCTTC.

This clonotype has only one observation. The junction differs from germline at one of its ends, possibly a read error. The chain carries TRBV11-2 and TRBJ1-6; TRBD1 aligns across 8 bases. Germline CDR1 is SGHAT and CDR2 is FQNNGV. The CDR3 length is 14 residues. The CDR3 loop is CASSLQGVNSPLQF. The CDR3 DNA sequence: TGTGCCAGTAGCTTACAGGGGGTGAATTCACCCCTCCAGTTT.

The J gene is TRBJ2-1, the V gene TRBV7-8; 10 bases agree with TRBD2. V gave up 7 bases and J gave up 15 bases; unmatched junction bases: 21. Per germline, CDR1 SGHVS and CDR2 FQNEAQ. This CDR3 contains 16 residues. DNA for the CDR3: TGTGCCAGCAAAAAACTACTAGCGGGGATCTACAATGAACTGTTCTTC. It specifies CASKKLLAGIYNELFF.

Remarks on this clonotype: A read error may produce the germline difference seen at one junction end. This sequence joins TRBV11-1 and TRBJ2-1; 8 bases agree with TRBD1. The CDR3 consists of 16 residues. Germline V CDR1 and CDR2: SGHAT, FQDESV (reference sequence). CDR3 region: CASSSILRQGTNEQLF. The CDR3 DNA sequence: TGTGCCAGCAGCTCCATTCTTCGACAGGGGACAAACGAGCAGCTCTTC. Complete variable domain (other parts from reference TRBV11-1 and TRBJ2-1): EAEVAQSPRYKITEKSQAVAFWCDPISGHATLYWYRQILGQGPELLVQFQDESVVDDSQLPKDRFSAERLKGVDSTLKIQPAELGDSAMYLCASSSILRQGTNEQLFGPGTRLTVL.

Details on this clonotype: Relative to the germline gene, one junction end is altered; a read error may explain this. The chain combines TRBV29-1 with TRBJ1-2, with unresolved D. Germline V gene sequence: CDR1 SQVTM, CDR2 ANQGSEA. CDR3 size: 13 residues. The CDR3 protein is CRVEDGYGYGYTF. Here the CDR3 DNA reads TGCAGGGTTGAAGATGGTTACGGTTATGGCTACACCTTC.

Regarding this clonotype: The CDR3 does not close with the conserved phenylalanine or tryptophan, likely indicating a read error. The CDR3 region has the DNA TGCAGCGTTCCCGGGACTCCTTCTGGCACAGATACGCAGTATGTT. Translated, it gives CSVPGTPSGTDTQYV. The V and J genes are TRBV29-1 and TRBJ2-3, with D tentatively TRBD2 (6 bases). CDR3 length: 15 amino acids. Trimming took off 5 bases at V and 1 base at J, with 16 bases between the two ends. The germline V gene encodes CDR1 SQVTM and CDR2 ANQGSEA.